In this sample, the clone carrying this TCR beta chain turned up a few times. The antigen remains undetermined. Only in-frame clones appear in the TCRdb table, and some are missing; sequencing was by immunoSEQ multiplex PCR. The table includes under 45,000 clones, around 93% detected once. Documented time point: new active TB diagnosis, blood taken before or within 7 days of starting treatment. The sample comes from a study of T cells in tuberculosis. Study at large: Within 7 days of starting treatment, or before, PBMC were stored.

Study-wide results and limits: Cases with active tuberculosis were adults, while controls were adolescents.

Sequenced material: PBMCs, taken at tuberculosis diagnosis. The clonotype originates from an adult with tuberculosis.

CDR3: CASSELRQGNYGYTF. Written as DNA, the CDR3 is TGTGCCAGCAGTGAACTCCGCCAGGGTAACTATGGCTACACCTTC. The chain carries TRBV2 and TRBJ1-2; possible D gene TRBD1, 5 bases. The CDR3 extends over 15 amino acids. V was shortened by 2 bases and J by 1 base, with 11 bases between the two germline ends. Germline V lookup: CDR1 SNHLY, CDR2 FYNNEI.